What follows are 2 T cell receptor beta chains derived from one specimen sequenced in a study of blood T cell repertoires in COVID-19. Here immunoSEQ multiplex PCR was the method, and the copy in TCRdb shows in-frame clones only, minus some. The sample contains 150,000 to 200,000 clones, approximately 95% of which appear only once. The sequenced sample was peripheral blood. These receptors all come from a woman in her forties or fifties with acute or convalescent COVID-19.

V and J are TRBV2 and TRBJ1-1; D not certain. The V gene's germline CDR1 is SNHLY and CDR2 FYNNEI. The V end was cut by 6 bases, the J end by 6 bases, with 20 bases between. The CDR3 is 15 residues long. Here the CDR3 reads CASRLTPTESAEAFF. The CDR3 DNA reads as TGTGCCAGCAGGCTGACTCCCACGGAAAGCGCTGAAGCTTTCTTT.

The genes are TRBV28 and TRBJ1-5, with D perhaps TRBD1 (6 bases). V lost 7 bases and J lost 5, with 15 bases in between. The CDR3 totals 14 residues. Per germline, CDR1 MDHEN and CDR2 SYDVKM. The CDR3 coding sequence is TGTGCCAGCACCCAAGACAGGTTCGATCAGCCCCAGCATTTT. Protein product: CASTQDRFDQPQHF.